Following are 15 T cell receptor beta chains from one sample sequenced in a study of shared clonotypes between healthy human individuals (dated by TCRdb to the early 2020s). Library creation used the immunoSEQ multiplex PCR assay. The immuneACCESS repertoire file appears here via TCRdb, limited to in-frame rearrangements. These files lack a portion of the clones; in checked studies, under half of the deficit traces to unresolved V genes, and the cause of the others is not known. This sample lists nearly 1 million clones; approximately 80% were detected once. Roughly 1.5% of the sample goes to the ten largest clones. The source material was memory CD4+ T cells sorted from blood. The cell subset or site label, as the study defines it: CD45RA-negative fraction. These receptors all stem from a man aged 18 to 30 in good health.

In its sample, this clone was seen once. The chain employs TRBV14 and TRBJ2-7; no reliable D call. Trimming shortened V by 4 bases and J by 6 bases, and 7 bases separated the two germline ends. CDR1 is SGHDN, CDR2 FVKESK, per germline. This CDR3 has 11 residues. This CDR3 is CASSRGSEQYF. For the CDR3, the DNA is TGTGCCAGCAGCCGAGGTTCCGAGCAGTACTTC.

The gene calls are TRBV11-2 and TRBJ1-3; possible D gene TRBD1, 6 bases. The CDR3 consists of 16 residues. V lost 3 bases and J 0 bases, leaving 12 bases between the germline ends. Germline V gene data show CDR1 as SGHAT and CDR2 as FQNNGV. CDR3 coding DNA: TGTGCCAGCAGCTTGGACAGTGGGAACTCTGGAAACACCATATATTTT. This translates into CASSLDSGNSGNTIYF.

As DNA, the CDR3 is TGTGCCAGCAGTTACTCCGGTGGGCTGTCCGAGCAGTACTTC. Translation gives CASSYSGGLSEQYF. This sequence joins TRBV6-6 and TRBJ2-7; no clear D. Per the germline V gene, CDR1 is MNHNY and CDR2 is SVGAGI (reference sequence). The CDR3 is made up of 14 amino acids. Trimming took off 0 bases at V and 6 bases at J, with 12 bases between the two ends.

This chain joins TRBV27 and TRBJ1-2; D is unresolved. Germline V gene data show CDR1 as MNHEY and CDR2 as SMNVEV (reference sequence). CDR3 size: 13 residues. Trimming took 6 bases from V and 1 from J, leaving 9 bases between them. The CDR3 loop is CASRVGNNYGYTF. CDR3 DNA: TGTGCCAGCAGAGTGGGCAATAACTATGGCTACACCTTC.

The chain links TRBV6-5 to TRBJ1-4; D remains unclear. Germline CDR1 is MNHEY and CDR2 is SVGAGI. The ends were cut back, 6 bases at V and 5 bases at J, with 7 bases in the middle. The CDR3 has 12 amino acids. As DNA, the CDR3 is TGTGCCAGCAGGCAGCGAAATGAAAAACTGTTTTTT. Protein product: CASRQRNEKLFF.

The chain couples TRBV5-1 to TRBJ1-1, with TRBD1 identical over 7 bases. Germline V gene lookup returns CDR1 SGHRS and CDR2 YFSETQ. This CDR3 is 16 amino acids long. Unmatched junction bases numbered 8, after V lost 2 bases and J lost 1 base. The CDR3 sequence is CASSFQGGMKNTEAFF. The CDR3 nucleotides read TGCGCCAGCAGCTTTCAGGGGGGGATGAAGAACACTGAAGCTTTCTTT.

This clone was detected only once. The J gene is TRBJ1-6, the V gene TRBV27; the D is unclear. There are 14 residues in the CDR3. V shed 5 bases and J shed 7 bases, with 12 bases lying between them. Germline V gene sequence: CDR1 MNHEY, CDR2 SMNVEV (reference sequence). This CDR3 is CASSASTRNSPLHF. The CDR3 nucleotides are TGTGCCAGCAGTGCGAGCACAAGGAATTCACCCCTCCACTTT.

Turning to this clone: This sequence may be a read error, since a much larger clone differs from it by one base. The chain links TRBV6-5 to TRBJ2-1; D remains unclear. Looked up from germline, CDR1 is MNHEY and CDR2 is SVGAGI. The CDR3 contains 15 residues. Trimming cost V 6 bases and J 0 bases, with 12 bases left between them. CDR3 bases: TGTGCCAGCAGGGAGAGGCTTGGCTCCTACAATGAGCAGTTCTTC. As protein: CASRERLGSYNEQFF.

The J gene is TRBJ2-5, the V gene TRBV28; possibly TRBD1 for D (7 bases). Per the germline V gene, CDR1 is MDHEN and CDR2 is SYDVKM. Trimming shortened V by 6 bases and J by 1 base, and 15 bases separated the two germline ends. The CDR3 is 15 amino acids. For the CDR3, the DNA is TGTGCCAGCAGCCGGGAGACAGGGCTCCAAGAGACCCAGTACTTC. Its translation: CASSRETGLQETQYF.

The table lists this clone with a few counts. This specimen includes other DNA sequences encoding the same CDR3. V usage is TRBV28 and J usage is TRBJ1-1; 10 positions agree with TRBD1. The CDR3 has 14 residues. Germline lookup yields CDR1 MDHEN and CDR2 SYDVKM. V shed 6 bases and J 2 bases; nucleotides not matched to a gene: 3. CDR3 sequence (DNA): TGTGCCAGCAGAGGGACAGGGGAAAACACTGAAGCTTTCTTT. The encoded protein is CASRGTGENTEAFF.

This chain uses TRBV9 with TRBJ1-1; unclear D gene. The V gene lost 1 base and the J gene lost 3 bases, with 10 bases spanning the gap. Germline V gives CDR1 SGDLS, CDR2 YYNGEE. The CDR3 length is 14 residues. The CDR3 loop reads CASSVSWRDTEAFF. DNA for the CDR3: TGTGCCAGCAGCGTAAGTTGGAGGGACACTGAAGCTTTCTTT.

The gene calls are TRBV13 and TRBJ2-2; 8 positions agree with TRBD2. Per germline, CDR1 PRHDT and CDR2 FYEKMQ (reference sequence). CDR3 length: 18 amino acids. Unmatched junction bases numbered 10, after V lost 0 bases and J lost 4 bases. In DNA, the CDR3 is TGTGCCAGCAGCTTAGGCCTTGGAGCGGGAGCGGTCACCGGGGAGCTGTTTTTT. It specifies CASSLGLGAGAVTGELFF.

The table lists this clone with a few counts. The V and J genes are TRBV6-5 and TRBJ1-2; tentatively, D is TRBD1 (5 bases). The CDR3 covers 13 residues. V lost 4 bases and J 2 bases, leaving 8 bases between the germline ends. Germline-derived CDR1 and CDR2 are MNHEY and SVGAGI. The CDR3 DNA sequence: TGTGCCAGCAGTTTTAAGGGGAACTATGGCTACACCTTC. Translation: CASSFKGNYGYTF.

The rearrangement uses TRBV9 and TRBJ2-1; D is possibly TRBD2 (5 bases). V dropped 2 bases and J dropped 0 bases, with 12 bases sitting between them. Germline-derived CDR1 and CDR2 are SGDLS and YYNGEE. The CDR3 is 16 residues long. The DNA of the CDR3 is TGTGCCAGCAGCGTCCGAAGCGGTAGCTCCTACAATGAGCAGTTCTTC. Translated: CASSVRSGSSYNEQFF.

The CDR3 here is CASSSTGVGANVLTF. The CDR3, as DNA: TGTGCCAGCAGTTCGACAGGGGTTGGGGCCAACGTCCTGACTTTC. This rearrangement joins TRBV2 to TRBJ2-6; 8 bases line up with TRBD1. J was trimmed by 3 bases and V by 5 bases; bases with no gene match: 3. Germline CDR1 and CDR2: SNHLY and FYNNEI. The CDR3 is 15 amino acids.